The 25 T cell receptor beta chains below were found in one sample sequenced in a study of shared clonotypes between healthy human individuals. Only in-frame clones appear in the TCRdb table, and some are missing; sequencing was by immunoSEQ multiplex PCR. The sample consists of roughly 530,000 clones, about 95% of them appearing once. Sequencing was done on a sample of naive CD4+ T cells sorted from blood. Subset meaning: CD45RA+ positively selected. The receptors stem from a woman aged 25-40 years in good health.

The chain joins TRBV7-8 to TRBJ2-3, with D possibly being TRBD1 (6 bases). Germline assignment: CDR1 SGHVS and CDR2 FQNEAQ. This CDR3 region has 15 residues. Trimming pared 5 bases from V and 6 bases from J, leaving 18 bases between. The CDR3 sequence: CASSRRDTTQDTQYF. The DNA for the CDR3 is TGTGCCAGCAGCCGCCGGGACACAACTCAGGATACGCAGTATTTT.

The genes are TRBV6-5 and TRBJ2-7; D uncertain. Germline lookup yields CDR1 MNHEY and CDR2 SVGAGI. V gave up 7 bases and J gave up 2 bases, with 18 bases separating them. The CDR3 covers 15 residues. CDR3 coding DNA: TGTGCCAGCACCTATGGGGAAGCTACTACCTACGAGCAGTACTTC. Protein: CASTYGEATTYEQYF.

Details on this clone: Other DNA sequences in the sample encode the same CDR3. The chain is built from TRBV28 and TRBJ1-2; 7 bases fit TRBD1. Losses at the gene ends were 3 bases for V and 3 bases for J; bases not matched to a gene: 7. CDR3 length equals 15 residues. From germline, CDR1 is MDHEN and CDR2 SYDVKM. CDR3 loop: CASSLATGVHYGYTF. The CDR3 coding sequence is TGTGCCAGCAGTTTGGCCACAGGGGTCCACTATGGCTACACCTTC.

J is TRBJ2-3 and V is TRBV7-2; 10 positions agree with TRBD1. With V trimmed by 1 base and J by 2 bases, 3 bases remained unmatched. The CDR3 is 16 amino acids. Germline-derived CDR1 and CDR2 are SGHTA and FQGNSA. CDR3 sequence (DNA): TGTGCCAGCAGCTTAGGGGACAGGGGCAACACAGATACGCAGTATTTT. Translating gives CASSLGDRGNTDTQYF.

The J gene is TRBJ1-5, the V gene TRBV19; possibly TRBD1 for D (6 bases). This CDR3 comprises 15 residues. The germline V and J ends were trimmed by 4 bases and 4 bases, with 14 bases remaining between them. Germline V gene data show CDR1 as LNHDA and CDR2 as SQIVND (reference sequence). CDR3 protein: CASSTGETGNQPQHF. The CDR3 DNA reads TGTGCCAGTAGTACTGGGGAAACAGGGAATCAGCCCCAGCATTTT. Full variable domain (remainder filled in from reference TRBV19 and TRBJ1-5): DGGITQSPKYLFRKEGQNVTLSCEQNLNHDAMYWYRQDPGQGLRLIYYSQIVNDFQKGDIAEGYSVSREKKESFPLTVTSAQKNPTAFYLCASSTGETGNQPQHFGDGTRLSIL.

The CDR3 coding sequence is TGTGCCAGCAGCTTAGGGACAGGACATCAGCCCCAGCATTTT. Amino acids: CASSLGTGHQPQHF. This chain connects TRBV4-2 to TRBJ1-5; TRBD1 matches 8 bases. CDR3 length: 14 amino acids. V lost 5 bases and J lost 5; bases outside the gene matches: 5. Germline V lookup: CDR1 LGHNA, CDR2 YNFKEQ.

V is TRBV11-2 and J is TRBJ1-1, with 9 positions matching TRBD1. V lost 5 bases, J lost 10 bases, and 11 bases stayed unmatched. The CDR3 sequence is 14 residues long. Per germline, CDR1 SGHAT and CDR2 FQNNGV. The CDR3 protein is CASSPYTGTGRAFF. In DNA, the CDR3 is TGTGCCAGCAGCCCTTACACCGGGACAGGGCGAGCTTTCTTT.

The rearrangement links TRBV5-3 to TRBJ1-1; TRBD1 matches 7 bases. TRBV5-3 is treated as an ORF (open reading frame) with a function not yet certain. This CDR3 comprises 17 residues. With 4 bases clipped from V and 3 bases from J, the junction kept 15 bases outside the gene matches. CDR3 residues: CARSPNPQGQKHTEAFF. The CDR3 DNA reads TGTGCCAGAAGCCCTAACCCCCAGGGACAGAAGCACACTGAAGCTTTCTTT.

The chain couples TRBV11-2 to TRBJ1-5; 10 nucleotides line up with TRBD1. The CDR3 runs 15 residues. Germline assignment: CDR1 SGHAT and CDR2 FQNNGV. Trimming removed 1 base from V and 6 bases from J; junction bases left unmatched: 3. DNA for the CDR3: TGTGCCAGCAGCTTAGGGACAGGGGGTCCTCAGCCCCAGCATTTT. This sequence encodes CASSLGTGGPQPQHF.

The rearrangement joins TRBV28 to TRBJ1-6, with unresolved D. There are 16 residues in the CDR3. V lost 1 base to trimming and J lost 8 bases, with 15 bases between them. Germline V gene sequence: CDR1 MDHEN, CDR2 SYDVKM. The CDR3 nucleotides are TGTGCCAGCAGTTTATATGCGGTCAGTAGGGATTCACCCCTCCACTTT. Translating it yields CASSLYAVSRDSPLHF.

This chain joins TRBV28 and TRBJ2-3; 7 positions match TRBD2. V lost 5 bases, J lost 4 bases, and 9 bases stayed unmatched. The CDR3 is 15 residues long. Germline V gene lookup returns CDR1 MDHEN and CDR2 SYDVKM. CDR3 coding DNA: TGTGCCAGCAGTCCATGGGGCGGGAGATCAGATACGCAGTATTTT. Translation gives CASSPWGGRSDTQYF.

Regarding this clone: Other DNA variants within this sample encode the same CDR3. The chain is built from TRBV19 and TRBJ2-6, with D perhaps TRBD1 (6 bases). The CDR3 consists of 14 residues. In germline, CDR1 is LNHDA, CDR2 SQIVND (reference sequence). With 5 bases removed from V and 2 bases from J, the gap between germline ends came to 7 bases. CDR3 region: CASSEGAGANVLTF. The DNA for the CDR3 is TGTGCCAGTAGTGAGGGGGCTGGGGCCAACGTCCTGACTTTC. The whole variable domain, remainder taken from reference TRBV19 and TRBJ2-6, is DGGITQSPKYLFRKEGQNVTLSCEQNLNHDAMYWYRQDPGQGLRLIYYSQIVNDFQKGDIAEGYSVSREKKESFPLTVTSAQKNPTAFYLCASSEGAGANVLTFGAGSRLTVL.

The J gene is TRBJ1-2, the V gene TRBV29-1; D not certain. Trimming took off 3 bases at V and 5 bases at J, with 10 bases between the two ends. Germline CDR1 and CDR2: SQVTM and ANQGSEA. The CDR3 is made up of 12 amino acids. The chain's CDR3 is CSVEVREYGYTF. Written as DNA, the CDR3 is TGCAGCGTTGAGGTCCGGGAGTATGGCTACACCTTC. The entire variable domain, with the rest obtained from reference TRBV29-1 and TRBJ1-2, is as follows: SAVISQKPSRDICQRGTSLTIQCQVDSQVTMMFWYRQQPGQSLTLIATANQGSEATYESGFVIDKFPISRPNLTFSTLTVSNMSPEDSSIYLCSVEVREYGYTFGSGTRLTVV.

The sample holds one count of this clone. Germline and junction disagree at one end, which may indicate a read error. This chain connects TRBV10-2 to TRBJ1-1, with TRBD1 matching 7 bases. CDR1 is WSHSY and CDR2 is SAAADI in the germline V gene. The CDR3 covers 14 residues. CDR3 sequence: CASSDRGLNAEAFF. The CDR3, as DNA: TGCGCCAGCAGTGACAGGGGGTTGAACGCTGAAGCTTTCTTT.

V usage is TRBV7-9 and J usage is TRBJ1-1; 8 bases agree with TRBD1. Germline CDR1 and CDR2: SEHNR and FQNEAQ (reference sequence). The J segment lost 1 base and the V segment lost 10 bases, leaving 8 bases of the junction unmatched. The CDR3 covers 14 residues. CDR3 DNA sequence: TGTGCCATCAAGAGGGACAGGCAGAACACTGAAGCTTTCTTT. It specifies CAIKRDRQNTEAFF.

CDR3 amino acids: CASGPQWSATYEQYF. CDR3 DNA sequence: TGTGCCAGTGGACCTCAGTGGTCCGCTACCTACGAGCAGTACTTC. The chain joins TRBV11-2 to TRBJ2-7; D remains unclear. Between the trimmed V and J ends, which lost 9 bases and 2 bases, there was a span of 20 bases. Germline-derived CDR1 and CDR2 are SGHAT and FQNNGV. CDR3 size: 15 residues.

This rearrangement joins TRBV5-5 to TRBJ1-5; 10 bases map to TRBD1. In germline, CDR1 is SGHKS, CDR2 YYEKEE (reference sequence). The V gene end was trimmed by 5 bases and the J gene end by 6 bases; junction bases not matched to a gene: 8. This CDR3 comprises 15 residues. The CDR3 nucleotides are TGTGCCAGCAGGACAGGACAGGGGGACGGTCAGCCCCAGCATTTT. Translated, it gives CASRTGQGDGQPQHF.

The gene calls are TRBV2 and TRBJ2-7; 8 nucleotides agree with TRBD1. After removal of 10 bases from V and 6 bases from J, the junction contained 11 bases not matched to a gene. The CDR3 is made up of 13 amino acids. CDR1 SNHLY and CDR2 FYNNEI come from the germline V gene. Here the CDR3 DNA reads TGTGCCACGGACAGGGAACCCAGCTCCGAGCAGTACTTC. Its translation: CATDREPSSEQYF.

This chain connects TRBV4-2 to TRBJ2-5, with TRBD2 as a possible D gene (6 bases). The CDR3 runs 17 residues. Looked up from germline, CDR1 is LGHNA and CDR2 is YNFKEQ. V lost 4 bases and J lost 5, with 23 bases in between. CDR3 DNA: TGTGCCAGCAGCCTTTGGGGCGGGAAGGCGTCCTTCGAGACCCAGTACTTC. Protein product: CASSLWGGKASFETQYF.

The rearrangement uses TRBV27 and TRBJ2-2; maybe TRBD2 (6 bases). V lost 0 bases and J lost 5, with 13 bases in between. This CDR3 comprises 16 residues. Germline lookup yields CDR1 MNHEY and CDR2 SMNVEV (reference sequence). The CDR3 DNA follows: TGTGCCAGCAGTTTATCTTGGAGGGGACGAACCGGGGAGCTGTTTTTT. Residues: CASSLSWRGRTGELFF.

The V gene is TRBV19, the J gene TRBJ1-5, with TRBD1 as a possible D gene (5 bases). The CDR3 sequence is 16 residues long. V gave up 5 bases and J gave up 1 base, with 15 bases separating them. Germline V gene lookup returns CDR1 LNHDA and CDR2 SQIVND (reference sequence). The CDR3 is CASSGREVWSNQPQHF. Written as DNA, the CDR3 is TGTGCCAGTAGTGGCAGGGAGGTCTGGAGCAATCAGCCCCAGCATTTT.

This rearrangement joins TRBV5-4 to TRBJ2-5, with D unresolved. Between the trimmed V and J ends, which lost 3 bases and 4 bases, there was a span of 13 bases. CDR3 length equals 14 residues. CDR1 and CDR2 from the germline V gene are SGHNT and YYREEE (reference sequence). CDR3 sequence reads: CASSSQDNVETQYF. In nucleotides, the CDR3 is TGTGCCAGCAGCTCGCAGGATAACGTAGAGACCCAGTACTTC.

J is TRBJ2-7 and V is TRBV6-1; D remains unclear. The length of the CDR3 is 14 residues. The V and J ends lost 7 bases and 3 bases respectively, with 16 bases between them. The germline CDR1 and CDR2 sequences are MNHNS and SASEGT. The CDR3 protein is CASTFTEQNYEQYF. The CDR3 region has the DNA TGTGCCAGCACTTTCACGGAGCAAAACTACGAGCAGTACTTC.

CDR3 protein: CASSSDRGRRTEAFF. CDR3 DNA: TGTGCCAGCAGTAGTGACAGGGGGCGACGCACTGAAGCTTTCTTT. This rearrangement joins TRBV28 to TRBJ1-1, with 10 bases matching TRBD1. From germline, CDR1 is MDHEN and CDR2 SYDVKM. After removal of 5 bases from V and 4 bases from J, the junction contained 7 bases not matched to a gene. The CDR3 extends over 15 amino acids.

The chain links TRBV7-9 to TRBJ2-7; the D gene is possibly TRBD2 (5 bases). The CDR3 runs to 13 residues. The V end lost 0 bases, the J end lost 9 bases, and 12 bases lay between the germline ends. Germline V CDR1 and CDR2: SEHNR, FQNEAQ (reference sequence). The chain's CDR3 is CASSLAPREGQYF. The CDR3, as DNA: TGTGCCAGCAGCTTAGCTCCCCGAGAGGGGCAGTACTTC.